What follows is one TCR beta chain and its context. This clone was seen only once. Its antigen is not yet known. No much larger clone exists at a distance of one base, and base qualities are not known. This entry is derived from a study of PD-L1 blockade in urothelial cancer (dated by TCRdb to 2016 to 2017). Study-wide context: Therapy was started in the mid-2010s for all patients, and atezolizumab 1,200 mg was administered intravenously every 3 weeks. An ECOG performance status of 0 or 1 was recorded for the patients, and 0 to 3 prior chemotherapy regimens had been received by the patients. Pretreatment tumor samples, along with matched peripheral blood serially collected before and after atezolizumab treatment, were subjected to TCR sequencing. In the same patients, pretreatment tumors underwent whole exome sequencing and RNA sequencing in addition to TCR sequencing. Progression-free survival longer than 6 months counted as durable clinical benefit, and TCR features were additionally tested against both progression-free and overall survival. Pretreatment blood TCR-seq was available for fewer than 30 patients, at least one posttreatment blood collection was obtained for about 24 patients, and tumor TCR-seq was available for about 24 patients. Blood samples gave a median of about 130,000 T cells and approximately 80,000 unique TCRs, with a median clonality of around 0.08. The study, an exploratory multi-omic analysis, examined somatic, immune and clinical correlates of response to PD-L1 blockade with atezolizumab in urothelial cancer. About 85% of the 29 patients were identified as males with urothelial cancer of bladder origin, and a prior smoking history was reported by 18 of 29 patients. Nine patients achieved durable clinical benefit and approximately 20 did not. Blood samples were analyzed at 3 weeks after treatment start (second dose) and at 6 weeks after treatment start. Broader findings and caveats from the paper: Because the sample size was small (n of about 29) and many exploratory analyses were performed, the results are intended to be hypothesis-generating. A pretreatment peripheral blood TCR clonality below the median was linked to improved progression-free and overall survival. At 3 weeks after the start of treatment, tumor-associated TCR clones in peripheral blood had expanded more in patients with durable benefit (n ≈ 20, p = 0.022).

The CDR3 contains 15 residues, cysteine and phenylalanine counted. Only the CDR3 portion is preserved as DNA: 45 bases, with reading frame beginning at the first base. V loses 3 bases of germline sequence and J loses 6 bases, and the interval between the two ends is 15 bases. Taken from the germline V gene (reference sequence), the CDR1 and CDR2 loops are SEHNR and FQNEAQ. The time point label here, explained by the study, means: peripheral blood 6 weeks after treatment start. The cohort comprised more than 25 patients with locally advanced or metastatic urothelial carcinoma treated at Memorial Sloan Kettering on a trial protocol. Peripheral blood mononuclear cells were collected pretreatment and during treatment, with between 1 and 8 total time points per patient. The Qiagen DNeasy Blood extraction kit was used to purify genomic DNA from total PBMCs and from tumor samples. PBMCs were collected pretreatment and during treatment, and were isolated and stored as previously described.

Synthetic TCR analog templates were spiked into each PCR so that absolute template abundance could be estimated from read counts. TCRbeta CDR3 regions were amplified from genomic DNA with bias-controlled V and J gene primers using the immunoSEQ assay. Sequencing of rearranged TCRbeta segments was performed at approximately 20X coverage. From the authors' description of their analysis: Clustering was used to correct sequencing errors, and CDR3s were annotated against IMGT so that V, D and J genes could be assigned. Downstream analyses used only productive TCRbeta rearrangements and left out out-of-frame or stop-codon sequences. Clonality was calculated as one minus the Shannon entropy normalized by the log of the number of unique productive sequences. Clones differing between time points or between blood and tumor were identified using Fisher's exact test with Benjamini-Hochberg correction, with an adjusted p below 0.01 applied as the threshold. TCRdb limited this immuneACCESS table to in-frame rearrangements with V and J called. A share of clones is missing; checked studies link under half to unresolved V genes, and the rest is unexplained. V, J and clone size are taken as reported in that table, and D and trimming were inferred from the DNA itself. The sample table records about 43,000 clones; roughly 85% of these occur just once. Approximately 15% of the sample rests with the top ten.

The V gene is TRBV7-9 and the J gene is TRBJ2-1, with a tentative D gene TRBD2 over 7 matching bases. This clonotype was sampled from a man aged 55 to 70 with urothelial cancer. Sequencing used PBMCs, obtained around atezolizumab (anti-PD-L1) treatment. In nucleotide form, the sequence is TGTGCCAGCAGCTTCCGTGGGGGGGCTTCCAATGAGCAGTTCTTC. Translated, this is CASSFRGGASNEQFF.